These T cell receptor beta chains were read from a single sample in a study of cytomegalovirus exposure and HLA in healthy donors. TCRdb keeps only in-frame clones here, not all; method: immunoSEQ multiplex PCR. Of 100,000 or so clones in the sample, roughly 70% were seen once. Source material: PBMCs. The receptors derive from a middle-aged man in good health and CMV-seronegative. Both conserved end residues are part of each CDR3. Fields, in order: V gene, J gene, D gene, clone size, CDR3 protein, CDR3 DNA. The D gene is left open where the match is weak. Clone size is given for some rows only: seen once, a few or many times, or a class if the clone is expanded.

>TRBV5-6|TRBJ2-2|NA|NA
CASSLPGWAGELFF
TGTGCCAGCAGCCTTCCAGGTTGGGCCGGGGAGCTGTTTTTT
>TRBV27|TRBJ2-7|NA|few
CASSYKLGEKSYEQYF
TGTGCCAGCAGCTACAAGTTAGGGGAAAAATCCTACGAGCAGTACTTC
>TRBV6-6|TRBJ1-3|TRBD1|NA
CASRDSDRGSGNTIYF
TGTGCCAGCCGGGACAGTGACCGGGGCTCTGGAAACACCATATATTTT
>TRBV6-4|TRBJ2-2|NA|NA
CASSDTLQDQGQGVLFF
TGTGCCAGCAGTGACACTTTACAGGATCAGGGTCAAGGGGTGCTGTTTTTT
>TRBV6-5|TRBJ1-5|NA|once
CASTAGSNQPQHF
TGTGCCAGCACTGCAGGGAGCAATCAGCCCCAGCATTTT
>TRBV18|TRBJ2-1|NA|NA
CASSQNRGLTYNEQFF
TGTGCCAGCTCCCAAAACAGGGGACTTACCTACAATGAGCAGTTCTTC
>TRBV9|TRBJ1-5|NA|NA
CASNSGNSNQPQHF
TGTGCCAGCAACTCGGGTAATAGCAATCAGCCCCAGCATTTT
>TRBV14|TRBJ2-7|TRBD1|NA
CASSRGDSRYEQYF
TGTGCCAGCAGCCGTGGGGACAGTCGCTACGAGCAGTACTTC
>TRBV5-6|TRBJ1-6|TRBD1|NA
CASTTGTGNSPLHF
TGTGCCAGCACCACAGGGACAGGGAATTCACCCCTCCACTTT
>TRBV2|TRBJ2-5|NA|few
CASCGWYQETQYF
TGTGCCAGCTGCGGTTGGTACCAAGAGACCCAGTACTTC
>TRBV5-4|TRBJ2-2|TRBD2|NA
CASSGTSGQNTGELFF
TGTGCCAGCAGCGGGACTAGCGGGCAGAACACCGGGGAGCTGTTTTTT
>TRBV2|TRBJ1-2|TRBD1|NA
CATLKGQDYGYTF
TGTGCCACCCTGAAAGGACAGGATTATGGCTACACCTTC
>TRBV27|TRBJ2-1|NA|NA
CASSHPTTVSYSYNEQFF
TGTGCCAGCAGCCACCCTACGACAGTTTCCTACTCCTACAATGAGCAGTTCTTC
>TRBV5-1|TRBJ2-7|TRBD1|NA
CASSGTGYEQYF
TGCGCCAGCAGCGGGACAGGCTACGAGCAGTACTTC
>TRBV2|TRBJ2-2|TRBD1|NA
CASSEWGTESNTGELFF
TGTGCCAGCAGTGAGTGGGGGACAGAATCGAACACCGGGGAGCTGTTTTTT
>TRBV5-4|TRBJ1-4|TRBD1|few
CASSLRTGATNEKLFF
TGTGCCAGCAGCTTGAGGACAGGTGCAACTAATGAAAAACTGTTTTTT
>TRBV4-1|TRBJ2-7|NA|once
CASSLQQGGYEQYF
TGCGCCAGCAGCCTGCAGCAGGGAGGCTACGAGCAGTACTTC
>TRBV6-5|TRBJ1-2|NA|NA
CASSYDSAYGYTF
TGTGCCAGCAGTTACGACAGCGCCTATGGCTACACCTTC